Shown below are 30 T cell receptor beta chains from a single sample sequenced in a study of metastatic and nonmetastatic thyroid tumors. Thyroid surgery had not been preceded by any treatment in any patient. Using MiXCR, TCRdb reanalyzed the PCR reads. The table lists some 30,000 clones, roughly 30% of them singletons. Sequencing was performed on blood. These receptors were collected from a female donor with papillary thyroid cancer or a benign thyroid nodule (not recorded which). Some clones in this sample may be carry-over from other donors' samples.

V is TRBV7-9 and J is TRBJ2-5; tentative D call: TRBD2 (7 bases). From germline, CDR1 is SEHNR and CDR2 FQNEAQ (reference sequence). This CDR3 is built from 11 residues. V was cut by 4 bases and J by 12 bases, with 12 bases left in between. This CDR3 reads CASSYAGAEYF. The CDR3 bases are TGTGCCAGCAGCTACGCGGGGGCGGAGTACTTC.

V gene TRBV6-5 combines with J gene TRBJ2-1, with D perhaps given as TRBD1 or TRBD2 (6 bases each). Germline lookup yields CDR1 MNHEY and CDR2 SVGAGI. Trimming left V 0 bases short and J 7 bases short, with 13 bases between. The CDR3 length is 15 residues. CDR3 sequence reads: CASSYSPGAKNEQFF. In DNA form, the CDR3 reads TGTGCCAGCAGTTACTCACCGGGGGCGAAGAATGAGCAGTTCTTC.

This clone has at least ten counts. A read error may be the cause here, since a much bigger clone is one base away. V is TRBV2 and J is TRBJ1-1; TRBD1 is a possible D gene (6 bases). The CDR3 extends over 13 amino acids. Germline V gene lookup returns CDR1 SNHLY and CDR2 FYNNEI. CDR3 DNA: TGTGCCAGCAGTGAAGGGGGGGGCACTGAAGCTTCCTTT. Translated: CASSEGGGTEASF.

The chain links TRBV27 to TRBJ1-3, with 8 positions matching TRBD1. V gave up 5 bases and J gave up 7 bases; unmatched junction bases: 7. The CDR3 is 14 residues long. Germline V lookup: CDR1 MNHEY, CDR2 SMNVEV (reference sequence). The CDR3 is CASSPDRVRNTIYF. CDR3 nucleotide sequence: TGTGCCAGCAGTCCGGACAGGGTTAGGAACACCATATATTTT.

This clone turned up a few times. The chain employs TRBV19 and TRBJ2-1; D is possibly TRBD2 (5 bases). Germline V gene lookup returns CDR1 LNHDA and CDR2 SQIVND (reference sequence). There are 15 residues in the CDR3. The V and J ends lost 3 bases and 8 bases respectively, with 17 bases between them. The CDR3 DNA reads as TGTGCCAGTAGTATCCTAGCTGGTAGCGAGGATGAGCAGTTCTTC. Its translation is CASSILAGSEDEQFF. Variable domain in full (rest from reference TRBV19 and TRBJ2-1): DGGITQSPKYLFRKEGQNVTLSCEQNLNHDAMYWYRQDPGQGLRLIYYSQIVNDFQKGDIAEGYSVSREKKESFPLTVTSAQKNPTAFYLCASSILAGSEDEQFFGPGTRLTVL.

In its sample, this clone was seen a few times. The V call is TRBV5-1, the J call TRBJ2-7; 9 bases are shared with TRBD2. The V gene's germline CDR1 is SGHRS and CDR2 YFSETQ. J lost 3 bases, V lost 0 bases, and 7 bases had no gene match. This CDR3 comprises 16 residues. The CDR3: CASSLDWASGIYEQYF. As DNA, the CDR3 is TGCGCCAGCAGCTTGGATTGGGCTAGCGGGATCTACGAGCAGTACTTC.

This clone was seen only a few times. Here the CDR3 DNA reads TGTGCCAGCAGGCGGGAGGCAGTCGCCTCCTACGAGCAGTACTTC. This translates into CASRREAVASYEQYF. The V gene is TRBV6-1, the J gene TRBJ2-7, with TRBD2 matching 8 bases. Germline trimming cut 6 bases from V and 0 bases from J; bases unmatched to any gene: 7. The CDR3 sequence is 15 residues long. The germline V gene has CDR1 MNHNS and CDR2 SASEGT.

The V and J genes are TRBV5-1 and TRBJ2-3; a weak D match, TRBD1 (6 bases). Germline V gene data show CDR1 as SGHRS and CDR2 as YFSETQ. The CDR3 totals 16 residues. The V end lost 0 bases, the J end lost 3 bases, and 14 bases lay between the germline ends. CDR3 in amino acids: CASSLEGGYSTDTQYF. CDR3 nucleotides: TGCGCCAGCAGCTTGGAAGGGGGATACTCAACAGATACGCAGTATTTT.

This clone occurred many times. The genes are TRBV11-3 and TRBJ1-1, with D perhaps TRBD1 (5 bases). This CDR3 has 13 residues. Per the germline V gene, CDR1 is SGHNT and CDR2 is YENEEA. Trimming shortened V by 1 base and J by 7 bases, and 10 bases separated the two germline ends. The CDR3 coding sequence is TGTGCCAGCAGCTTAGTAAGGACAAATGAAGCTTTCTTT. This codes for CASSLVRTNEAFF.

The chain combines TRBV20-1 with TRBJ2-6, with unresolved D. Deletions cut 0 bases from V and 0 bases from J, with 3 bases between. This CDR3 region has 14 residues. Germline V CDR1 and CDR2: DFQATT, SNEGSKA (reference sequence). Here the CDR3 reads CSARDSSGANVLTF. In nucleotides, the CDR3 is TGCAGTGCTAGAGACAGCTCTGGGGCCAACGTCCTGACTTTC.

By share, this clone counts as medium-sized. The V and J genes are TRBV2 and TRBJ1-2; no definite D call. The ends were cut back, 6 bases at V and 4 bases at J, with 18 bases in the middle. Per the germline V gene, CDR1 is SNHLY and CDR2 is FYNNEI. The CDR3 contains 15 residues. The CDR3 sequence is CASRNITRSSYGYTF. The DNA of the CDR3 is TGTGCCAGCAGGAACATTACCCGGTCAAGCTATGGCTACACCTTC.

The chain has TRBV2 and TRBJ2-6, with D unresolved. CDR1 and CDR2 (germline): SNHLY, FYNNEI. V shed 1 base and J shed 0 bases, with 4 bases lying between them. The CDR3 is 15 amino acids. CDR3 coding DNA: TGTGCCAGCAGTGAAGTCGTCTCTGGGGCCAACGTCCTGACTTTC. Translating it yields CASSEVVSGANVLTF.

This clone was seen repeatedly, ten times or more. The rearrangement uses TRBV6-1 and TRBJ1-5; 9 bases map to TRBD1. Germline CDR1 reads MNHNS; CDR2 reads SASEGT. This CDR3 region has 14 residues. Trimming removed 4 bases from V and 6 bases from J; junction bases left unmatched: 4. The CDR3 here is CASSGGQGGQPQHF. The CDR3, as DNA: TGTGCCAGCAGTGGGGGACAGGGTGGTCAGCCCCAGCATTTT.

This clone was counted many times. The V gene is TRBV18, the J gene TRBJ2-3; tentatively, D is TRBD1 (6 bases). The V gene lost 3 bases and the J gene lost 3 bases, with 13 bases spanning the gap. There are 15 residues in the CDR3. Germline lookup yields CDR1 KGHSH and CDR2 LQKENI. The CDR3 bases are TGTGCCAGCTCACCGGACCAGGGGTGGACAGATACGCAGTATTTT. Its translation: CASSPDQGWTDTQYF.

The CDR3 is CASSAYRGEQYF. The CDR3 nucleotides are TGTGCCAGCAGTGCCTACAGGGGCGAGCAGTACTTC. V is TRBV6-1 and J is TRBJ2-7; 7 positions agree with TRBD1. CDR1 MNHNS and CDR2 SASEGT come from the germline V gene. The CDR3 covers 12 residues. Trimming cost V 4 bases and J 6 bases; bases outside gene matches: 3.

This clone has a count of ten or more. The V call is TRBV11-1, the J call TRBJ2-1; D perhaps matches TRBD1 (5 bases). The CDR3 length is 15 residues. Germline CDR1 SGHAT, CDR2 FQDESV (reference sequence). Trimming cost V 1 base and J 9 bases, with 16 bases left between them. The CDR3 bases are TGTGCCAGCAGCTTAGTAGGGGCACAGGATACTGAGCAGTTCTTC. Amino acids: CASSLVGAQDTEQFF. Filled out from reference TRBV11-1 and TRBJ2-1, the complete variable domain reads EAEVAQSPRYKITEKSQAVAFWCDPISGHATLYWYRQILGQGPELLVQFQDESVVDDSQLPKDRFSAERLKGVDSTLKIQPAELGDSAMYLCASSLVGAQDTEQFFGPGTRLTVL.

This clone has ten or more counts. The chain couples TRBV30 to TRBJ1-1, with a possible D match to TRBD1 (6 bases). The germline gives CDR1 GTSNPN, CDR2 SVGIG (reference sequence). V lost 7 bases and J 7 bases, leaving 13 bases between the germline ends. The CDR3 runs 11 residues. The CDR3 sequence: CASDRGLEAFF. The DNA of the CDR3 is TGTGCCTCCGACCGGGGGCTTGAAGCTTTCTTT. The full variable domain, with the rest looked up from reference TRBV30 and TRBJ1-1, is SQTIHQWPATLVQPVGSPLSLECTVEGTSNPNLYWYRQAAGRGLQLLFYSVGIGQISSEVPQNLSASRPQDRQFILSSKKLLLSDSGFYLCASDRGLEAFFGQGTRLTVV.

This clone was counted only a few times. This sequence joins TRBV19 and TRBJ1-5; D possibly corresponds to TRBD1 (6 bases). This CDR3 region has 14 residues. Germline V gene data show CDR1 as LNHDA and CDR2 as SQIVND (reference sequence). Trimming left V 3 bases short and J 7 bases short, with 13 bases between. This chain's CDR3 is CASSIGGRGQPQHF. CDR3 sequence (DNA): TGTGCCAGTAGTATTGGGGGGCGAGGGCAGCCCCAGCATTTT.

The V gene is TRBV6-2 or TRBV6-3, the J gene TRBJ2-4; D may be TRBD2 (5 bases). V was cut by 2 bases and J by 4 bases, with 9 bases left in between. The CDR3 has 14 amino acids. Germline assignment: CDR1 MNHEY and CDR2 SVGEGT. Here the CDR3 DNA reads TGTGCCAGCAGTTACGAGGGAGCTAAAAACATTCAGTACTTC. This encodes CASSYEGAKNIQYF.

This clone was recorded a few times. CDR3 bases: TGTGCCACCAGTGATAGAGCGGGAGGGGACAATGAGCAGTTCTTC. This sequence encodes CATSDRAGGDNEQFF. V gene TRBV24-1 combines with J gene TRBJ2-1; 10 nucleotides match TRBD2. V dropped 3 bases and J dropped 5; count of bases not matched to a gene: 3. The CDR3 spans 15 residues. Germline values: CDR1 KGHDR, CDR2 SFDVKD.

The rearrangement joins TRBV28 to TRBJ1-5; no clear D gene. Germline V gene lookup returns CDR1 MDHEN and CDR2 SYDVKM. The CDR3 runs 13 residues. Between the trimmed V and J ends, which lost 3 bases and 5 bases, there was a span of 8 bases. CDR3 residues: CASSFKADQPQHF. The CDR3 DNA is TGTGCCAGCAGTTTTAAGGCAGATCAGCCCCAGCATTTT.

This sequence joins TRBV28 and TRBJ1-1; D is possibly TRBD1 (5 bases). The V gene lost 4 bases and the J gene lost 6 bases, with 12 bases spanning the gap. The CDR3 extends over 13 amino acids. Germline loops: CDR1 MDHEN, CDR2 SYDVKM. CDR3 residues: CASSSGQGSEAFF. In DNA, the CDR3 is TGTGCCAGCAGTTCCGGACAAGGGTCTGAAGCTTTCTTT.

This chain connects TRBV5-1 to TRBJ2-3; the match to TRBD2 covers 7 bases. CDR1 is SGHRS, CDR2 YFSETQ, per germline. This CDR3 has 17 amino acids. V was pared by 0 bases and J by 2 bases, with 9 bases of the junction left unmatched. The CDR3 protein is CASSLELAPSITDTQYF. The CDR3, as DNA: TGCGCCAGCAGCTTGGAACTAGCGCCTTCTATCACAGATACGCAGTATTTT. Full variable domain (outside the CDR3, taken from reference TRBV5-1 and TRBJ2-3): KAGVTQTPRYLIKTRGQQVTLSCSPISGHRSVSWYQQTPGQGLQFLFEYFSETQRNKGNFPGRFSGRQFSNSRSEMNVSTLELGDSALYLCASSLELAPSITDTQYFGPGTRLTVL.

In this sample, this clone turned up many times. The chain carries TRBV7-9 and TRBJ2-2; a possible D gene is TRBD1 (7 bases). CDR3 length: 18 amino acids. Between the trimmed V and J ends, which lost 5 bases and 1 base, there was a span of 20 bases. Germline values: CDR1 SEHNR, CDR2 FQNEAQ (reference sequence). The CDR3 region is CASSIGGGGGRNTGELFF. Written as DNA, the CDR3 is TGTGCCAGCAGCATCGGGGGTGGAGGGGGCAGGAACACCGGGGAGCTGTTTTTT.

This clone was counted between two and nine times. The J gene is TRBJ2-3, the V gene TRBV6-1, with 9 bases that match TRBD2. After removal of 5 bases from V and 3 bases from J, the junction contained 6 bases not matched to a gene. This CDR3 spans 15 amino acids. Germline CDR1 is MNHNS and CDR2 is SASEGT. CDR3 region: CASSSRGGRTDTQYF. DNA for the CDR3: TGTGCCAGCAGTTCGCGGGGGGGAAGGACAGATACGCAGTATTTT.

The rearrangement joins TRBV20-1 to TRBJ2-1, with 13 nucleotides matching TRBD2. With 4 bases clipped from V and 7 bases from J, the junction kept 4 bases outside the gene matches. From germline, CDR1 is DFQATT and CDR2 SNEGSKA (reference sequence). This CDR3 contains 14 residues. The CDR3 here is CSAMTSGRWNEQFF. DNA for the CDR3: TGCAGTGCTATGACTAGCGGGAGGTGGAATGAGCAGTTCTTC.

V is TRBV7-9 and J is TRBJ2-3; D gene ambiguous. In germline, CDR1 is SEHNR, CDR2 FQNEAQ (reference sequence). The CDR3 runs to 12 residues. V was clipped by 8 bases and J by 4 bases, with 10 bases between them. The CDR3 protein is CASSTEADTQYF. In DNA form, the CDR3 reads TGTGCCAGCTCGACGGAAGCAGATACGCAGTATTTT. The full variable domain, with the rest looked up from reference TRBV7-9 and TRBJ2-3, is DTGVSQNPRHKITKRGQNVTFRCDPISEHNRLYWYRQTLGQGPEFLTYFQNEAQLEKSRLLSDRFSAERPKGSFSTLEIQRTEQGDSAMYLCASSTEADTQYFGPGTRLTVL.

In its sample, this clone ranks as medium-sized (0.01 to 0.1%). The chain carries TRBV19 and TRBJ1-3; D unresolved. The germline V gene encodes CDR1 LNHDA and CDR2 SQIVND (reference sequence). The length of the CDR3 is 15 residues. Trimming left V 3 bases short and J 0 bases short, with 9 bases between. The CDR3 here is CASSILTTSGNTIYF. For the CDR3, the DNA is TGTGCCAGTAGTATCCTCACAACCTCTGGAAACACCATATATTTT.

The CDR3 protein is CASSRTSGVTGELFF. CDR3 in DNA: TGTGCCAGCAGTAGGACTAGCGGGGTCACCGGGGAGCTGTTTTTT. V usage is TRBV6-1 and J usage is TRBJ2-2; 12 bases match TRBD2. The CDR3 loop spans 15 amino acids. V shed 5 bases, J shed 4 bases, and the junction held 2 bases outside the gene matches. The germline V gene has CDR1 MNHNS and CDR2 SASEGT.

V gene TRBV7-9 combines with J gene TRBJ2-1, with no clear D. Between the trimmed V and J ends, which lost 0 bases and 7 bases, there was a span of 7 bases. Per the germline V gene, CDR1 is SEHNR and CDR2 is FQNEAQ (reference sequence). This CDR3 comprises 13 residues. CDR3 residues: CASSLAVANEQFF. In nucleotides, the CDR3 is TGTGCCAGCAGCTTAGCTGTGGCTAATGAGCAGTTCTTC.